The sequence of this TCR beta chain was determined in a study of blood T cell repertoires in COVID-19. Method: immunoSEQ multiplex PCR; TCRdb's copy keeps in-frame clones and lacks some. The data contain around 300,000 clones, about 85% of them singletons. In germline, CDR1 is SGHVS, CDR2 FQNEAQ. This CDR3 region has 12 residues. The V gene lost 5 bases and the J gene lost 14 bases, with 16 bases spanning the gap. This receptor was taken from a woman aged 45 to 65 with active or convalescent COVID-19. The chain couples TRBV7-8 to TRBJ2-1, with TRBD1 as a possible D gene (5 bases). The sequenced material came from peripheral blood. The CDR3: CASSAGERGEFF. CDR3 bases: TGTGCCAGCAGCGCCGGTGAAAGGGGTGAGTTCTTC. The full variable domain, completed using reference TRBV7-8 and TRBJ2-1, is GAGVSQSPRYKVAKRGQDVALRCDPISGHVSLFWYQQALGQGPEFLTYFQNEAQLDKSGLPSDRFFAERPEGSVSTLKIQRTQQEDSAVYLCASSAGERGEFFGPGTRLTVL.